This T cell receptor beta chain is drawn from a study of shared clonotypes between healthy human individuals. For the study at large: Used for every donor were three CD4 naive, three CD4 memory, two CD8 naive and one CD8 memory plate. Findings of the study overall: Naive subsets generally had larger estimated richness than memory subsets.

Naive CD8 isolation took CD45RO-negative cells positively selected for CCR7 and excluded terminally differentiated effector memory CD45RA+ cells. The CDR3 runs to 15 residues. The germline CDR1 and CDR2 sequences are SNHLY and FYNNEI. Trimming cost V 7 bases and J 1 base, with 16 bases left between them. Note on this clone: The target antigen is unknown.

TCRdb's table, derived via immunoSEQ multiplex PCR, lists solely in-frame clones and lacks some. The data hold about 2.2 million clones, with roughly 95% observed a single time. This chain uses TRBV2 with TRBJ1-1; D unresolved. This sequence originates from a man in his late teens or twenties in good health. Some clones in this sample may be carry-over from other donors' samples. The material sequenced was naive CD8+ T cells from PBMCs. CDR3: CASIGGSQTNTEAFF. DNA for the CDR3: TGTGCCAGCATCGGAGGAAGCCAGACGAACACTGAAGCTTTCTTT.